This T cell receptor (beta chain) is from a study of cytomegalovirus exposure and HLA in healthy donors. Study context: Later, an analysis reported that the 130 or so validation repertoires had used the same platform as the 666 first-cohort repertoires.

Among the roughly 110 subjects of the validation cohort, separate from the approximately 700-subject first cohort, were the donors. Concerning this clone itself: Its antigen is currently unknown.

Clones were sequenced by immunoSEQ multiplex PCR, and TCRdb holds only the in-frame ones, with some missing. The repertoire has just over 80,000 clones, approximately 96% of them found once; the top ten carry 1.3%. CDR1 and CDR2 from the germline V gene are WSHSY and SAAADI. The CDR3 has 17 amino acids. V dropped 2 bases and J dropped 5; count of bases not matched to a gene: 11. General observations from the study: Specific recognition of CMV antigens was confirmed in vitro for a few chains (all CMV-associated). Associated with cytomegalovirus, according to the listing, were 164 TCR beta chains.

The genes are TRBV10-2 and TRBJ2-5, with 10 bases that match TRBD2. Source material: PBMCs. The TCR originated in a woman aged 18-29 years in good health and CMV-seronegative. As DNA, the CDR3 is TGCGCCAGCAGTGAGGTTCCCAGCGGGAGGGGGGTGGAGACCCAGTACTTC. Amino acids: CASSEVPSGRGVETQYF.